The clone carrying this T cell receptor (beta chain) was counted at least ten times. Its target is not known. Losses at the gene ends were 0 bases for V and 2 bases for J; bases not matched to a gene: 6. Per the germline V gene, CDR1 is MNHEY and CDR2 is SVGEGT. The CDR3 runs to 16 residues. The data were obtained in a study of T-cell reconstitution after alpha-beta-depleted transplantation in children. Study-level findings and limits: Reports say that about two months after transplant, the alpha-beta T cells came out of several hundred graft clones that had expanded.

Molecular barcoding with unique molecular identifiers was used for the TCRbeta library. TCRdb reanalysed the PCR reads using MiXCR and keeps one entry per CDR3 protein. The table includes approximately 300,000 distinct CDR3 sequences, around a tenth detected once. The sample here was peripheral blood, taken 180 days after TCRalphabeta/CD19-depleted stem cell transplant. V and J are TRBV6-2 or TRBV6-3 and TRBJ2-7, with TRBD2 identical over 8 bases. This receptor was identified in a male patient aged 2-9 years who had a stem cell transplant for chronic granulomatous disease, so the T cells may come from the graft donor. The CDR3 loop is CASSYSLLAATYEQYF. The CDR3, as DNA: TGTGCCAGCAGTTACTCGCTACTAGCGGCTACCTACGAGCAGTACTTC.